The clone carrying this TCR beta chain was detected only a few times. What it recognizes is unknown. Fresh peripheral blood, 7.5 to 10 ml, was the source of the PBMCs. This sample is drawn from a study of T cells in Graves' hyperthyroidism and ophthalmopathy. Amplification targeted TCR beta CDR3 regions from RNA transcripts. With the HTBI primer set, the TCR CDR3 went through a first round of RT-PCR. MiXCR was run by TCRdb on the multiplex PCR reads, yielding one entry per CDR3 protein. Counted here are fewer than 650,000 distinct CDR3 sequences, roughly 14% occurring once; the ten biggest clones make up 4.3%. Overall study results and limits: A 13 V-J model separated ophthalmopathy from stable hyperthyroidism. Median prediction lead before ophthalmopathy onset was 6.5 months with the model.

The sequence came from a woman in her forties with Graves' ophthalmopathy. Sequenced sample: blood.

The CDR3 loop is CASSQEQQEDQPQHF. The DNA for the CDR3 is TGCGCCAGCAGCCAAGAGCAACAGGAAGATCAGCCCCAGCATTTT. The chain couples TRBV4-1 to TRBJ1-5; weak D call: TRBD1 (5 bases). CDR1 and CDR2 from the germline V gene are MGHRA and YSYEKL. The CDR3 contains 15 residues. Between the trimmed V and J ends, which lost 0 bases and 5 bases, there was a span of 11 bases.